This TCR beta chain was documented in a study of OX40 agonist ivuxolimab in advanced cancers. Study results and caveats: More expanded clones were seen, on average, in CD8+ T cells than in CD4+.

Points on this clone: Its antigen is not known.

The repertoire was sequenced with immunoSEQ multiplex PCR; TCRdb's copy has only in-frame clones and lacks some. The sample shows more than 30,000 clones, around 88% of them seen only once. The germline V gene encodes CDR1 SGHAT and CDR2 FQNNGV. V gave up 1 base and J gave up 1 base, with 4 bases separating them. This CDR3 has 13 residues. The origin of this receptor is an adult with an advanced solid tumor such as melanoma, head and neck, liver or kidney cancer. This material consisted of CD4+ or CD8+ T cells sorted from blood, taken in a trial of the OX40 agonist ivuxolimab. The V and J genes are TRBV11-2 and TRBJ1-1, with D unclear. The CDR3 protein is CASSLGANTEAFF. The CDR3 DNA reads TGTGCCAGCAGCTTAGGGGCGAACACTGAAGCTTTCTTT.